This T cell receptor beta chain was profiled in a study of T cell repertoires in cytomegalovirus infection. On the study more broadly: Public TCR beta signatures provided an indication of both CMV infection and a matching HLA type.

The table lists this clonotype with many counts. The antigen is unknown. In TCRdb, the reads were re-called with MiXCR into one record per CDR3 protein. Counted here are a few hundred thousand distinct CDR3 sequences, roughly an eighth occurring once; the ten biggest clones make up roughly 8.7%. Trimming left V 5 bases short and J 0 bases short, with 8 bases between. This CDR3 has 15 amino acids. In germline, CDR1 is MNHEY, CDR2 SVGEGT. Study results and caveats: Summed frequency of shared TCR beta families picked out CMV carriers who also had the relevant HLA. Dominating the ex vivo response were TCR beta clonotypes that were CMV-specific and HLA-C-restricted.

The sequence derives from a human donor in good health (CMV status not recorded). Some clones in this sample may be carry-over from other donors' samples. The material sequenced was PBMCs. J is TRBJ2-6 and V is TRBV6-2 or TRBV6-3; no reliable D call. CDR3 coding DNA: TGTGCCAGCAGTCCCCGGCTCTCTGGGGCCAACGTCCTGACTTTC. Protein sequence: CASSPRLSGANVLTF.